This T cell receptor (beta chain) stems from a study of T cell changes during pregnancy in multiple sclerosis. TCRdb's copy holds only in-frame clones and misses some; the assay was immunoSEQ multiplex PCR. Counted here are tens of thousands of clones, just over 90% occurring once; the ten biggest clones make up roughly 0.35%. J was trimmed by 4 bases and V by 5 bases; bases with no gene match: 6. Germline-derived CDR1 and CDR2 are SGHDT and YYEEEE. CDR3 length: 14 amino acids. The clonotype comes from a female donor with multiple sclerosis, enrolled in a pregnancy study. J is TRBJ2-7 and V is TRBV5-6; 10 positions match TRBD1. Sequences were derived from CD4+ T cells from peripheral blood mononuclear cells, sampled before pregnancy. As DNA, the CDR3 is TGTGCCAGCAGATCGACAGGGGGCGGTTACGAGCAGTACTTC. Its protein product is CASRSTGGGYEQYF. The full variable domain, completed using reference TRBV5-6 and TRBJ2-7, is DAGVTQSPTHLIKTRGQQVTLRCSPKSGHDTVSWYQQALGQGPQFIFQYYEEEERQRGNFPDRFSGHQFPNYSSELNVNALLLGDSALYLCASRSTGGGYEQYFGPGTRLTVT.